The next 4 T cell receptor beta chains were all read from a single sample in a study of PD-L1 blockade in urothelial cancer. Assay used: immunoSEQ multiplex PCR; TCRdb lists only in-frame clones, some missing. Of approximately 19,000 clones in the sample, around 91% were seen once. Regarding time point: pretreatment peripheral blood. The sequencing used PBMCs, collected around atezolizumab (anti-PD-L1) treatment. The origin of the receptors is a man aged 65 to 79 with urothelial cancer.

V gene TRBV6-6 combines with J gene TRBJ2-7; D uncertain. The CDR3 loop spans 11 amino acids. Trimming pared 4 bases from V and 5 bases from J, leaving 6 bases between. CDR1 and CDR2 from the germline V gene are MNHNY and SVGAGI (reference sequence). This CDR3 is CASSSLNEQYF. In nucleotides, the CDR3 is TGTGCCAGCAGTTCGCTAAACGAGCAGTACTTC.

The chain employs TRBV7-9 and TRBJ1-5; the match to TRBD1 covers 11 bases. V trimming: 5 bases; J trimming: 4 bases; junction bases outside the gene matches: 10. Germline assignment: CDR1 SEHNR and CDR2 FQNEAQ (reference sequence). The CDR3 consists of 17 residues. The CDR3 coding sequence is TGTGCCAGCAGCCAAGGGACAGGGGGGTCCGGGAATCAGCCCCAGCATTTT. Encoded protein: CASSQGTGGSGNQPQHF.

The V call is TRBV6-5, the J call TRBJ2-7; 9 positions agree with TRBD2. The CDR3 totals 15 residues. The V and J ends lost 0 bases and 7 bases, in that order; junction bases with no gene match: 7. Germline values: CDR1 MNHEY, CDR2 SVGAGI. This CDR3 is CASSYSRGGAGEQYF. CDR3 coding DNA: TGTGCCAGCAGTTACTCTCGCGGGGGGGCCGGGGAGCAGTACTTC.

This rearrangement joins TRBV9 to TRBJ2-5; 7 bases are shared with TRBD2. Germline V CDR1 and CDR2: SGDLS, YYNGEE. The CDR3 runs to 15 residues. Unmatched junction bases numbered 7, after V lost 0 bases and J lost 5 bases. The CDR3 here is CASSVGHGREETQYF. The CDR3 DNA is TGTGCCAGCAGCGTAGGCCACGGGCGGGAGGAGACCCAGTACTTC.